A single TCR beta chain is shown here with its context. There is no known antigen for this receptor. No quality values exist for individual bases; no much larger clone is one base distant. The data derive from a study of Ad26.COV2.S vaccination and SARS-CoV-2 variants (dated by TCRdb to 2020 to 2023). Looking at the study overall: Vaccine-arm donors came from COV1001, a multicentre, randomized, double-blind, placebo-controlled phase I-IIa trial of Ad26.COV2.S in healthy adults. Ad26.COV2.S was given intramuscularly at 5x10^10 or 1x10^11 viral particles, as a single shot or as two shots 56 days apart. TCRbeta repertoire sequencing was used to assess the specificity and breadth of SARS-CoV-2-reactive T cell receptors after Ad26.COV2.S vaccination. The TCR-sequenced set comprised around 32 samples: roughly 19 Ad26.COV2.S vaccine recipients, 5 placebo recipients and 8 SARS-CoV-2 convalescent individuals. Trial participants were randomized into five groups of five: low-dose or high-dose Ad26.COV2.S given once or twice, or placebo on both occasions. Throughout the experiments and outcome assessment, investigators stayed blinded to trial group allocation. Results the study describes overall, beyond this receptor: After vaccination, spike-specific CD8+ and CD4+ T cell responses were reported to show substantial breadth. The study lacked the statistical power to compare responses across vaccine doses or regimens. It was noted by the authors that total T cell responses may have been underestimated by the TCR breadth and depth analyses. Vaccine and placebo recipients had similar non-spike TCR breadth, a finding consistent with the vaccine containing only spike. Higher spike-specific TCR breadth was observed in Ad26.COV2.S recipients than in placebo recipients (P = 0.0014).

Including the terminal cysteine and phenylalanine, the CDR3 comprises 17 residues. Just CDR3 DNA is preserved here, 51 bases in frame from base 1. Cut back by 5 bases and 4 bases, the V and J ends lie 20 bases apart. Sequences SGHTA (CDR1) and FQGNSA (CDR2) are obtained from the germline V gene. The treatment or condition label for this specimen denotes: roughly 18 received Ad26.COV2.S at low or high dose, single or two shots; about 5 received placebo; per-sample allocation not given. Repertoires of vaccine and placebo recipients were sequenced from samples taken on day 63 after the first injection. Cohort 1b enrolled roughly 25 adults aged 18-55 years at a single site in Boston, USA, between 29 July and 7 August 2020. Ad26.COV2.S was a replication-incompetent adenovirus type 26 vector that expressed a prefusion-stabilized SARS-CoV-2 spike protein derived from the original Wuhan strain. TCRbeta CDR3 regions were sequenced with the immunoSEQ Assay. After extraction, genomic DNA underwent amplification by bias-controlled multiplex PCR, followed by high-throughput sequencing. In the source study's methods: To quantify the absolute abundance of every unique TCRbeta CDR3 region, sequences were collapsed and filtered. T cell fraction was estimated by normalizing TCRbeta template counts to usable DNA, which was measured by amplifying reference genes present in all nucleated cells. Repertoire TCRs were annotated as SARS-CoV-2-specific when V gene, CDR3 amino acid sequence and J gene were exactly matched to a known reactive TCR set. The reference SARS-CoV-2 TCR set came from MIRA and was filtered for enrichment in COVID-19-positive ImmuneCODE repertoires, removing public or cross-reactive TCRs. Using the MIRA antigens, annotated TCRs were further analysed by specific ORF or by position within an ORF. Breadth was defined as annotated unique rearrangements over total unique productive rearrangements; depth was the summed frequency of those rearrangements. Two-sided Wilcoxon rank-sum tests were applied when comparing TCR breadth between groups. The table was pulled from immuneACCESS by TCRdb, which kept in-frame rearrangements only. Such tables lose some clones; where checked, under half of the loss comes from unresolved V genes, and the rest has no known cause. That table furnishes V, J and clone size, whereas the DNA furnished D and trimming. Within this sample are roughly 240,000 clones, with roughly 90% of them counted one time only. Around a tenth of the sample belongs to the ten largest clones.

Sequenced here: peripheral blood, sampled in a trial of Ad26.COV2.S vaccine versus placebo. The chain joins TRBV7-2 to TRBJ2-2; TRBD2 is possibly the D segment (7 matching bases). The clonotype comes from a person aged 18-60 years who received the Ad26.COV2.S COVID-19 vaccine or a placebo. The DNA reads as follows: TGTGCCAGCAGCCGGCATCCCGGGGGGCTAGGCACCGGGGAGCTGTTTTTT. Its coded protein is CASSRHPGGLGTGELFF.